Listed here is a single T cell receptor (beta chain). No antigen is known for it. Germline V lookup: CDR1 SGHDT, CDR2 YYEEEE. The CDR3 sequence is 15 residues long. The V and J ends lost 2 bases and 5 bases respectively, with 13 bases between them. Profiling relied on immunoSEQ multiplex PCR, and the TCRdb table lists in-frame clones only, not all of them. Of approximately 88,000 clones listed, around 80% are singletons. Single viable CD3+CD4+CD8-CD45RO+ cells were sorted as the memory CD4+ T cells. Serum IgG to CMV pp150, pp28, p38 and p52 defined serostatus. The sample originates from a study of memory CD4+ T cells and cytomegalovirus serostatus. Study-level background: This sample comes from healthy Belgian adults, eight to ten CMV seropositive, under 25 seronegative. Study-level findings and limits: CMV serostatus prediction reached median AUC roughly 0.95, or 0.91 with US-trained model. CD4+ memory repertoires contained about 40% of the 164 reported CMV TCRbeta sequences.

This receptor was obtained from an adult in good health and CMV-seropositive. Sequenced material: memory CD4+ T cells from blood. The V call is TRBV5-6, the J call TRBJ2-2; the D gene is possibly TRBD1 (5 bases). DNA of the CDR3: TGTGCCAGCAGCTTAGGGGCGACAATGACCGGGGAGCTGTTTTTT. Protein product: CASSLGATMTGELFF.